This is a list of T cell receptor beta chains from one sample in a study of type 1 regulatory T cells. TCRdb redid the calling of the reads with MiXCR, one entry per CDR3 protein. Of approximately 42,000 distinct CDR3 sequences listed, more than 9% are singletons. Antigens of these TCRs are unknown. Sequences were obtained from cultured non-Tr1 T cells, either the whole culture or a sorted T cell fraction (not recorded which). Receptor source: a human donor in good health. The CDR3 runs from the conserved cysteine through the conserved F or W. Each record gives: D gene, J gene, V gene, clone size, CDR3 DNA, CDR3 protein. D genes are given only for firm matches. Some rows mark clone size as missing; the rest say once, few, many or name a class of expanded clone.

NA,TRBJ2-1,TRBV7-8,NA,TGTGCCAGCAGCTTAGTGAGGGTGTACAATGAGCAGTTCTTC,CASSLVRVYNEQFF
NA,TRBJ1-2,TRBV12-3/TRBV12-4,many,TGTGCCAGCAGTTTAGGGACAAACTATGGCTACACCTTC,CASSLGTNYGYTF
NA,TRBJ1-3,TRBV10-3,NA,TGTGCCATTGGGACCTCTGGAAACGCCATATATTTT,CAIGTSGNAIYF
NA,TRBJ2-1,TRBV20-1,many,TGCAGTGCTACCGCGACTCCCCTCGGGGCATCCTACAATGAGCAGTTCTTC,CSATATPLGASYNEQFF
TRBD2,TRBJ2-5,TRBV12-3/TRBV12-4,many,TGTGCCAGCAGGGCCACGGGAGGGACCCAGTACTTC,CASRATGGTQYF
NA,TRBJ2-7,TRBV7-8,NA,TGTGCCAGCAGCTTAAGAGAGACAGGAGGCTACGAGCAGTACTTC,CASSLRETGGYEQYF
NA,TRBJ2-7,TRBV5-1,many,TGCGCCAGCAGCTTGGTGGCCAGCGGCTCCTACGAGCAGTACTTC,CASSLVASGSYEQYF
TRBD2,TRBJ2-1,TRBV20-1,many,TGCAGTGCTAGGAGTCTAGCGGGAAGGGCCTACAATGAGCAGTTCTTC,CSARSLAGRAYNEQFF
TRBD2,TRBJ2-7,TRBV28,few,TGTGCCAGCAGGCCGGGACTAGCGGGATACGAGCAGTACTTC,CASRPGLAGYEQYF
NA,TRBJ1-1,TRBV29-1,many,TGCAGCGCCGAACTAAACACTGAAGCTTTCTTT,CSAELNTEAFF
TRBD1,TRBJ1-6,TRBV27,many,TGTGCCAGCAGTTTCGTCGACAGGGGGAATTCACCCCTCCACTTT,CASSFVDRGNSPLHF
NA,TRBJ1-1,TRBV14,many,TGTGCCAGCAGCCATCCGAGGGAACGGGCCGGGGCTTTCTTT,CASSHPRERAGAFF
TRBD2,TRBJ2-7,TRBV20-1,many,TGCAGTGCTAGGGGTGGACCGCAGGGAGGGCGGGAGCAGTACTTC,CSARGGPQGGREQYF
NA,TRBJ1-6,TRBV2,many,TGTGCCAGCAGTGAACAGGGCAATTCACCCCTCCACTTT,CASSEQGNSPLHF
TRBD2,TRBJ2-5,TRBV20-1,NA,TGCAGCCAACTCGGGACTAGCGGGAGTCAGACCCAGTACTTC,CSQLGTSGSQTQYF
NA,TRBJ2-1,TRBV6-1,medium-sized,TGTGCCAGCAGTCCCGGACACACCGGGGGGCACAATGAGCAGTTCTTC,CASSPGHTGGHNEQFF
TRBD1,TRBJ1-1,TRBV28,many,TGTGCCAGCAAGACAGGGGTGACTGAAGCTTTCTTT,CASKTGVTEAFF
NA,TRBJ1-2,TRBV9,few,TGTGCCAGCAGCCGCGGACACTCCCTCGGCTATGGCTACACCTTC,CASSRGHSLGYGYTF
TRBD2,TRBJ2-1,TRBV5-1,many,TGCGCCAGCGGCCAACTAGCGGGAGTCAATGAGCAGTTCTTC,CASGQLAGVNEQFF
NA,TRBJ2-5,TRBV7-9,NA,TGTGCCGGCAGCTTTGTGTCGGAGACCCAGTACTTC,CAGSFVSETQYF
TRBD2,TRBJ2-1,TRBV7-2,few,TGTGCCAGCAGCTTAGCGGGAGGGTTGCATGAGCAGTTCTTC,CASSLAGGLHEQFF
NA,TRBJ1-5,TRBV24-1,many,TGTGCCACCAGTGATTTGAGGGCCCCGATTAATCAGCCCCAGCATTTT,CATSDLRAPINQPQHF
NA,TRBJ1-6,TRBV7-2,NA,TGTGCCAGCATCTTTACGGGACGGACCAATTCACCCCTCCACTTT,CASIFTGRTNSPLHF
NA,TRBJ1-2,TRBV5-4,NA,TGTGCCAGCAGCCCCCGAACGGCTAACTATGGCTACACCTTC,CASSPRTANYGYTF
NA,TRBJ1-1,TRBV29-1,many,TGCAGCGTTGATGGTGGCACTGAAGCTTTCTTT,CSVDGGTEAFF
NA,TRBJ2-6,TRBV6-1,many,TGTGCCAGCAGGGCGTTCAACTCTGGGGCCAACGTCCTGACTTTC,CASRAFNSGANVLTF
TRBD2,TRBJ2-2,TRBV19,few,TGTGCCAGTAGTCCCCGGACTAGCGGGTACACCGGGGAGCTGTTTTTT,CASSPRTSGYTGELFF
NA,TRBJ2-4,TRBV19,few,TGTGCCAGTAGTAAAAGGACAGACTCAGCCAAAAACATTCAGTACTTC,CASSKRTDSAKNIQYF
TRBD2,TRBJ2-7,TRBV20-1,NA,TGCAGTGCTGAGAGGTCTAGCGGGAGGTCATCCTACGAGCAGTACTTC,CSAERSSGRSSYEQYF
NA,TRBJ2-5,TRBV18,medium-sized,TGTGCCAGCTCACAATTGGCGGGACTTGAGACCCAGTACTTC,CASSQLAGLETQYF
NA,TRBJ2-5,TRBV6-6,many,TGTGCCAGCATTCAGAACCCCGGAGCTGGGGAGACCCAGTACTTC,CASIQNPGAGETQYF
TRBD2,TRBJ2-1,TRBV11-2,few,TGTGCCAGCAGCTTATCCGGATCGGACGGGAGGATCTTC,CASSLSGSDGRIF
NA,TRBJ2-1,TRBV20-1,many,TGCAGTGCTAGAAGGTCGGCCAGCGGGGAGCAGTTCTTC,CSARRSASGEQFF
TRBD1,TRBJ2-7,TRBV20-1,NA,TGCAGTGCTCTTCATGGGACAGGGGGCTACGAGCAGTACTTC,CSALHGTGGYEQYF
NA,TRBJ2-7,TRBV20-1,many,TGCAGTGCTAGAATGGCAGGCGGCAGTGTTTACGAGCAGTACTTC,CSARMAGGSVYEQYF
NA,TRBJ2-1,TRBV15,few,TGTGCCACCAGCAGACGAGGCAGTGAGCAGTTCTTC,CATSRRGSEQFF
NA,TRBJ1-6,TRBV5-1,many,TGCGCCAGCACCATGGGACACGATAATTCACCCCTCCACTTT,CASTMGHDNSPLHF
TRBD1,TRBJ2-3,TRBV7-6,many,TGTGCCAGCAGCCGAGGACAGGCGGTGGCAGATACGCAGTATTTT,CASSRGQAVADTQYF
NA,TRBJ2-2,TRBV6-2/TRBV6-3,NA,TGTGCCAGCCTAAATCAGAACACCGGGGAGCTGCTTTTT,CASLNQNTGELLF
NA,TRBJ1-5,TRBV28,many,TGTGCCAGCAGTTTGATGCAGGAAAATCAGCCCCAGCATTTT,CASSLMQENQPQHF
NA,TRBJ1-1,TRBV6-5,many,TGTGCCAGCAGTAGGTACGACACTGAAGCTTTCTTT,CASSRYDTEAFF
TRBD1,TRBJ2-1,TRBV7-2,few,TGTGCCAGCAGCCGGGGACAGGGGTTCGACAATGAGCAGTTCTTC,CASSRGQGFDNEQFF
TRBD2,TRBJ2-5,TRBV7-2,many,TGTGCCAGCAGCCCCGTACTAGCGGAAGAGACCCAGTACTTC,CASSPVLAEETQYF
NA,TRBJ2-7,TRBV18,many,TGTGCCAGCTCAACCGCCGGGACAACCTACGAGCAGTACTTC,CASSTAGTTYEQYF
NA,TRBJ2-3,TRBV5-1,many,TGCGCCAGCAGCTTGGAAACCCAACAAGATACGCAGTATTTT,CASSLETQQDTQYF
NA,TRBJ2-7,TRBV7-9,NA,TGTGCCAGCAGCTTAGGAGGAGACGAGCAGTACTTC,CASSLGGDEQYF
NA,TRBJ2-3,TRBV7-6,many,TGTGCCAGCAGCTTACTTCGGCAAGTCACAGATACGCAGTATTTT,CASSLLRQVTDTQYF
NA,TRBJ1-4,TRBV29-1,many,TGCAGCGTCTCCCCTCGGGGAGTGGATGAAAAACTGTTTTTT,CSVSPRGVDEKLFF
NA,TRBJ2-2,TRBV7-2,many,TGTGCCAGCAGCATGGGACACGTCACCGGGGAGCTGTTTTTT,CASSMGHVTGELFF
TRBD1,TRBJ2-2,TRBV6-5,many,TGTGCCAGCAGACCACTTCAGGGGGCCCTGGGCACCGGGGAGCTGTTTTTT,CASRPLQGALGTGELFF
NA,TRBJ1-1,TRBV7-2,many,TGTGCCAGCAGCTTAGTGTTTGCAGAAGAAGCTTTCTTT,CASSLVFAEEAFF
TRBD2,TRBJ2-1,TRBV12-3/TRBV12-4,NA,TGTGCCAGCAGTTTAGTAGCGGGAGGGTACAATGAGCAGTTCTTC,CASSLVAGGYNEQFF
NA,TRBJ2-7,TRBV5-4,few,TGTGCCAGCAGCTACGCCCTACCCCCCTACGAGCAGTACTTC,CASSYALPPYEQYF